The entry below describes one TCR beta chain. This clonotype has only one observation. This receptor's antigen is unknown. Base qualities are not recorded, but no much larger clone differs from it by a single base. One read alone provides weak support. The sample's treatment or condition label is to be understood as: in vitro stimulation with specific CMV peptide epitopes to enrich CMV-specific T cells. Including the terminal cysteine and valine, the CDR3 comprises 13 residues. CDR3 DNA is the only sequence kept; it has 39 bases, read in frame from the first base. From the germline V gene, CDR1 is MDHEN and CDR2 is SYDVKM. V drops 2 bases and J drops 7 bases, leaving 12 bases in between. This specimen belongs to a study of T cell repertoires in cytomegalovirus infection (dated by TCRdb to 2018 to 2020). Background for the entire study: Alongside well-studied HLA-B-restricted epitopes, the peptide stimulations were aimed at recently identified HLA-C-restricted CMV epitopes, whose presentation resists viral immunomodulation. Donor HLA type was relevant to the analysis, as public TCR beta signatures indicated carriage of CMV infection together with the matching HLA type.

The research as a whole found: The ex vivo response was dominated by HLA-C-restricted CMV-specific TCR beta clonotypes, and the single most frequent clonotype in two of eight donors was supplied by these HLA-C-restricted clonotypes. Carriers of CMV infection plus the relevant HLA type were discriminated by the cumulative frequency of public TCR beta family members in the study cohort and in an independent approximately 340-donor cohort.

The data were produced on an Illumina HiSeq 1500. Using fastp trimming at Q25 and MiXCR clonotype assembly, TCRdb reanalyzed the public sequencing data and kept in-frame beta chains. A single entry per CDR3 protein holds the most common genes and DNA from its merged rows. The sample includes about 920,000 distinct CDR3 sequences, with approximately 31% observed a single time. The top ten constitute about an eighth of the sample. Recombination joined TRBV28 with TRBJ2-7, with the D assignment possibly TRBD1 or TRBD2, given 5 matching bases for each. The sequence derives from a human donor in good health (CMV status not recorded). Some clones in this sample may be carry-over from other donors' samples. The sequences come from cultured CD8+ T cells from PBMCs, collected from culture after CMV antigen stimulation. CDR3 region: CASSLGTGWEQYV. The nucleotide sequence reads TGTGCCAGCAGTTTAGGGACGGGTTGGGAGCAGTACGTC.